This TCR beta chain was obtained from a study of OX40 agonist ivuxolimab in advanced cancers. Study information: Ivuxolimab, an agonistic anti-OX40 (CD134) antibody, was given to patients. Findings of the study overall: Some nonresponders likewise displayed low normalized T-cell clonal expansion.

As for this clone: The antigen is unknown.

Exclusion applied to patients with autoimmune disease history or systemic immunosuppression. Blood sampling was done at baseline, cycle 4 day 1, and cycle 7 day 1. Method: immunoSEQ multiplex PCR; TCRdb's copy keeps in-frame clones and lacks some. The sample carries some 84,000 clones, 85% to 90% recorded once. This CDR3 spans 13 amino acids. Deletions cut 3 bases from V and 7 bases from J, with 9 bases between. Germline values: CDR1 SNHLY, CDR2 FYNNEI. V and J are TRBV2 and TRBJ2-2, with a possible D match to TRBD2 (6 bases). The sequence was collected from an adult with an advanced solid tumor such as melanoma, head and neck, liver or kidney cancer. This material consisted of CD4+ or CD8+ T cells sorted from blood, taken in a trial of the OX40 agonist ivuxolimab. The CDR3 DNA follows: TGTGCCAGCAGTGAGGGGACTTACGGGGAGCTGTTTTTT. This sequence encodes CASSEGTYGELFF.